Included here is one TCR beta chain sequence, with context. Its antigen is undetermined. This may come from a read error, since a much larger clone is one base off. The sample is drawn from a study of CD8+CD57+ T cells in acquired aplastic anemia. Study-level information: Isolated CD4+ and CD8+ cells, once sorted, yielded DNA averaging about 3.4 ug.

Whole-study findings and limits: About 28 sequences, all CD8+ CDR3, were shared between patients and controls. Significance was not reached for CD8+ Simpson's diversity between patients and controls.

Template material for TCR beta VDJ and CDR3 profiling consisted of genomic DNA. From the reads, TCRdb called clonotypes with MiXCR, one entry per CDR3 protein. The sample records about 120,000 distinct CDR3 sequences, 58% being singletons. The CDR3 totals 14 residues. Germline V gene lookup returns CDR1 LGHNA and CDR2 YSLEER. Only patients with CD8+CD57+ cell expansion on flow cytometry were chosen for sequencing. Every patient had severe acquired aplastic anemia. The chain recombines TRBV4-3 with TRBJ1-1; D might be TRBD1 (5 bases). Input material: sorted CD4+, CD8+, or CD8+CD57+ T cells (not recorded which) from PBMCs. The TCR sequence derives from a human donor with aplastic anemia. DNA for the CDR3: TGCGCCAGCAGCCAATCTCGAAGGGGCACTGAAGCTTTATTT. It is translated as CASSQSRRGTEALF.